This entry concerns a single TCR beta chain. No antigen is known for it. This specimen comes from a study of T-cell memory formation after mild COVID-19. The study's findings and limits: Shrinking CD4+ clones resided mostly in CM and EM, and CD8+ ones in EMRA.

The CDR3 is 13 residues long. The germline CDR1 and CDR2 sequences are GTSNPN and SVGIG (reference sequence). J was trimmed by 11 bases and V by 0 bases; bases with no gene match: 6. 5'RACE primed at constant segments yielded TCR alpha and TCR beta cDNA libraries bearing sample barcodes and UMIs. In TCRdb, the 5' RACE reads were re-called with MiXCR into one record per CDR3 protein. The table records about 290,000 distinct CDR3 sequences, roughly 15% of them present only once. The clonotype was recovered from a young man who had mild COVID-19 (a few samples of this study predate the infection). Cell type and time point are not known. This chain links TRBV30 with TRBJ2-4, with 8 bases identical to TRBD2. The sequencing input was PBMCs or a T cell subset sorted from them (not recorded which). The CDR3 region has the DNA TGTGCCTGGAGTGTGCGGGGGGCCTCCGTTCAGTACTTC. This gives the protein CAWSVRGASVQYF.